The 24 T cell receptor beta chains presented below share a single source sample, sequenced in a study of blood T cell repertoires in COVID-19. Only in-frame clones appear in the TCRdb table, and some are missing; sequencing was by immunoSEQ multiplex PCR. Here the sample spans around 99,000 clones, around four fifths being singletons. The source material was peripheral blood. These receptors originate from a woman aged 55-70 years with acute or convalescent COVID-19.

This clone has only one observation. The chain carries TRBV7-9 and TRBJ2-3; a weak D match, TRBD2 (5 bases). There are 14 residues in the CDR3. The V end lost 0 bases, the J end lost 7 bases, and 11 bases lay between the germline ends. Per the germline V gene, CDR1 is SEHNR and CDR2 is FQNEAQ (reference sequence). In DNA, the CDR3 is TGTGCCAGCAGCTTAGCCGGGATGGTAAATACGCAGTATTTT. Its protein is CASSLAGMVNTQYF.

The chain is built from TRBV5-6 and TRBJ1-1; no definite D call. The CDR3 runs to 13 residues. The V gene lost 4 bases and the J gene lost 6 bases, with 13 bases spanning the gap. Germline loops: CDR1 SGHDT, CDR2 YYEEEE. The chain's CDR3 is CASSPIRTAEAFF. CDR3 DNA: TGTGCCAGCAGCCCAATCAGGACTGCTGAAGCTTTCTTT.

V and J are TRBV28 and TRBJ1-1; D not certain. The length of the CDR3 is 10 residues. Germline V gives CDR1 MDHEN, CDR2 SYDVKM. V shed 8 bases and J shed 8 bases, with 9 bases lying between them. The CDR3 loop is CASSTLEAFF. The CDR3 DNA sequence: TGTGCCAGCTCTACCCTCGAAGCTTTCTTT.

In its sample, this clone was seen many times. This chain connects TRBV19 to TRBJ2-1, with 9 bases matching TRBD2. CDR3 size: 16 residues. V shed 1 base, J shed 7 bases, and the junction held 8 bases outside the gene matches. Germline V lookup: CDR1 LNHDA, CDR2 SQIVND (reference sequence). For the CDR3, the DNA is TGTGCCAGTAGTATAGTTCCTAGCGGGGTAGGAAATGAGCAGTTCTTC. This gives the protein CASSIVPSGVGNEQFF.

V gene TRBV10-3 combines with J gene TRBJ2-1; D gene ambiguous. CDR3 length: 13 amino acids. Deletions cut 3 bases from V and 8 bases from J, with 11 bases between. Germline V lookup: CDR1 ENHRY, CDR2 SYGVKD. In nucleotides, the CDR3 is TGTGCCATCAGTGATCCTCGACACGATGAGCAGTTCTTC. This encodes CAISDPRHDEQFF.

This clone has more than one count but fewer than ten. The chain recombines TRBV6-1 with TRBJ1-4; 8 bases match TRBD1. Germline values: CDR1 MNHNS, CDR2 SASEGT. The junction had 13 bases not matched to a gene; V was cut back by 0 bases and J by 7 bases. The CDR3 is 18 amino acids. The CDR3 coding sequence is TGTGCCAGCAGTGAAGCGGGGGGCGGCGGCAGGGGGCGTGAAAAACTGTTTTTT. This sequence encodes CASSEAGGGGRGREKLFF.

This clone appeared a single time. The chain uses TRBV5-1 and TRBJ2-1; 9 bases match TRBD2. The trim removed 1 base at V and 7 bases at J, leaving 6 bases unmatched. Germline V gives CDR1 SGHRS, CDR2 YFSETQ. The CDR3 has 15 residues. The CDR3 sequence is CASSLRGSGSNEQFF. CDR3 DNA sequence: TGCGCCAGCAGCTTGAGGGGTAGCGGGAGTAATGAGCAGTTCTTC.

V usage is TRBV7-6 and J usage is TRBJ1-4; D is perhaps TRBD1 (6 bases). V gave up 1 base and J gave up 6 bases, with 9 bases separating them. Germline loops: CDR1 SGHVS, CDR2 FNYEAQ. This CDR3 region has 14 residues. CDR3 residues: CASSLDRVDEKLFF. In DNA, the CDR3 is TGTGCCAGCAGCTTAGACAGGGTTGATGAAAAACTGTTTTTT.

CDR3 in DNA: TGTGCCAGCAGTTTATTATCTGACCAAGAGACCCAGTACTTC. Translation gives CASSLLSDQETQYF. The V gene is TRBV28, the J gene TRBJ2-5; no clear D. CDR1 is MDHEN and CDR2 is SYDVKM in the germline V gene. CDR3 length equals 14 residues. V gave up 1 base and J gave up 0 bases, with 6 bases separating them.

The rearrangement links TRBV21-1 to TRBJ2-6; the D call of TRBD1 is as the table states it, not checked on the DNA. TRBV21-1 is assigned pseudogene status. This CDR3 is built from 18 residues. This CDR3 reads CASSKEEGQGNGANVLTF. Written as DNA, the CDR3 is TGTGCCAGCAGCAAAGAGGAAGGGCAGGGAAACGGGGCCAACGTCCTGACTTTC.

The chain combines TRBV18 with TRBJ1-6; 10 bases map to TRBD1. The germline V gene encodes CDR1 KGHSH and CDR2 LQKENI. V dropped 2 bases and J dropped 7; count of bases not matched to a gene: 2. This CDR3 is built from 15 residues. CDR3 bases: TGTGCCAGCTCACCAGGGGGACAGGGGAATTCACCCCTCCACTTT. Encoded protein: CASSPGGQGNSPLHF.

The sample holds a few counts of this clone. This rearrangement joins TRBV6-1 to TRBJ1-2; D not certain. There are 14 residues in the CDR3. Between the trimmed V and J ends, which lost 0 bases and 0 bases, there was a span of 5 bases. Germline CDR1 reads MNHNS; CDR2 reads SASEGT. The CDR3 is CASSEARANYGYTF. Here the CDR3 DNA reads TGTGCCAGCAGTGAAGCGCGGGCTAACTATGGCTACACCTTC.

This clone occurred once. The chain is built from TRBV19 and TRBJ1-2; maybe TRBD1 (6 bases). From germline, CDR1 is LNHDA and CDR2 SQIVND (reference sequence). The V gene lost 7 bases and the J gene lost 2 bases, with 17 bases spanning the gap. The CDR3 sequence is 15 residues long. The CDR3 region has the DNA TGTGCCAGTAACAGGGACGGAACATTAAACTATGGCTACACCTTC. Amino acid sequence: CASNRDGTLNYGYTF.

With respect to this clone: The junction does not match germline at one end; this may be a read error. The J gene is TRBJ2-7, the V gene TRBV18, with TRBD2 matching over 10 bases. In germline, CDR1 is KGHSH, CDR2 LQKENI. This CDR3 has 17 residues. CDR3 coding DNA: TGTGCCAGCTCACCAGAATTGCTAGCGGGAGCCGACTACGAGCAGTACTTT. It codes for CASSPELLAGADYEQYF.

The rearrangement joins TRBV7-9 to TRBJ1-1; no reliable D call. Germline assignment: CDR1 SEHNR and CDR2 FQNEAQ (reference sequence). Trimming removed 1 base from V and 2 bases from J, with 8 bases in between. This CDR3 is built from 14 residues. The CDR3 loop is CASSLDPRNTEAFF. The CDR3 DNA reads TGTGCCAGCAGCTTAGACCCCAGAAACACTGAAGCTTTCTTT.

The chain has TRBV14 and TRBJ1-4; weak D call: TRBD1 (5 bases). CDR1 and CDR2 (germline): SGHDN, FVKESK. The CDR3 has 13 residues. Trimming stripped 0 bases from V and 10 bases from J, with 9 bases between. The CDR3 here is CASSQDNRGKLFF. CDR3 bases: TGTGCCAGCAGCCAAGATAATAGGGGAAAACTGTTTTTT.

The rearrangement joins TRBV7-2 to TRBJ1-1; TRBD1 is a possible D gene (6 bases). Germline assignment: CDR1 SGHTA and CDR2 FQGNSA. This CDR3 contains 14 residues. V gave up 0 bases and J gave up 5 bases, with 10 bases separating them. CDR3 nucleotide sequence: TGTGCCAGCAGCTTAGCCCGGACAGAAACTGAAGCTTTCTTT. Its translation: CASSLARTETEAFF.

This clone was detected a few times. The rearrangement joins TRBV7-9 to TRBJ1-4; D possibly corresponds to TRBD1 (5 bases). The V and J ends lost 5 bases and 7 bases respectively, with 17 bases between them. The CDR3 loop spans 15 amino acids. CDR1 and CDR2 from the germline V gene are SEHNR and FQNEAQ (reference sequence). The CDR3 coding sequence is TGTGCCAGCAGCCCACGGCCTCGGGGGGTTGAAAAACTGTTTTTT. Amino acid sequence: CASSPRPRGVEKLFF.

Details on this clone: Germline and junction disagree at one end, which may indicate a read error. The rearrangement uses TRBV3-1 (or the pseudogene TRBV3-2) and TRBJ1-1, with D unclear. Germline V gene data show CDR1 as LGHDT and CDR2 as YNNKEL (reference sequence). This CDR3 is 14 amino acids long. The CDR3 coding sequence is TGTGCCAGCACCCAAGACCGGGGGAACACTGAAGCTTTCTTT. Protein product: CASTQDRGNTEAFF.

As to this clone: No DNA is shown, since the ends of the CDR3 on it are uncertain; the CDR3 is the one TCRdb lists. J is TRBJ1-1 and V is TRBV12-3 or TRBV12-4; the table calls TRBD1, which could not be checked here. The CDR3 is 12 amino acids long, termini counted. The CDR3 loop reads CASSFAGGSTFF.

The chain combines TRBV19 with TRBJ1-4; TRBD1 agrees at 9 bases. The CDR3 spans 16 residues. V trimming: 3 bases; J trimming: 8 bases; junction bases outside the gene matches: 10. Germline-derived CDR1 and CDR2 are LNHDA and SQIVND (reference sequence). In nucleotides, the CDR3 is TGTGCCAGTAGTATTAGTTCGGGACAGGGACCCGAAAAACTGTTTTTT. It specifies CASSISSGQGPEKLFF.

V usage is TRBV6-2 or TRBV6-3 and J usage is TRBJ1-3; D is possibly TRBD1 (5 bases). Germline-derived CDR1 and CDR2 are MNHEY and SVGEGT. The CDR3 spans 16 residues. V lost 2 bases and J 0 bases, leaving 11 bases between the germline ends. Here the CDR3 DNA reads TGTGCCAGCAGTTACGGGGGACTCGCCTCTGGAAACACCATATATTTT. Residues: CASSYGGLASGNTIYF.

V and J are TRBV9 and TRBJ2-1; D call uncertain. The V end was cut by 5 bases, the J end by 6 bases, with 18 bases between. The CDR3 totals 15 residues. The germline V gene has CDR1 SGDLS and CDR2 YYNGEE. CDR3 sequence reads: CASSPSPTSSNEQFF. DNA for the CDR3: TGTGCCAGCAGTCCGTCCCCAACGAGTAGCAATGAGCAGTTCTTC.

V and J are TRBV7-9 and TRBJ1-1; D is unclear. This CDR3 spans 15 amino acids. Between the trimmed V and J ends, which lost 6 bases and 5 bases, there was a span of 19 bases. CDR1 and CDR2 from the germline V gene are SEHNR and FQNEAQ (reference sequence). CDR3 residues: CASSSTRRGGTEAFF. CDR3 bases: TGTGCCAGCAGTTCTACTCGGCGGGGAGGGACTGAAGCTTTCTTT.